This record covers a single T cell receptor beta chain. This CDR3 is 12 amino acids long. Trimming stripped 8 bases from V and 5 bases from J, with 13 bases between. Germline V gene lookup returns CDR1 ENHRY and CDR2 SYGVKD. Using immunoSEQ multiplex PCR, the repertoire was profiled, and TCRdb retains in-frame clones only, with some absent. The data contain about 20,000 clones, around 88% of them singletons. The data originate from a study of blood T cell repertoires in COVID-19. Study-wide context: Donors in the United States, Italy and Spain gave samples during acute or convalescent COVID-19. T cells, B-cell-depleted T cells, or PBMCs supplied cDNA or gDNA.

Researchers sorted participants into cohorts using their self-reported clinical history. Recovered status in Cohort 3 required two negative PCRs, clearance, or symptom resolution. The rearrangement joins TRBV10-3 to TRBJ2-7; possibly TRBD2 for D (5 bases). Sequencing was done on a sample of PBMCs or T cells enriched from blood (not recorded which). The receptor comes from a woman aged 30 to 39 who had recovered from COVID-19. The CDR3 protein is CAISAGVDEQYF. The DNA for the CDR3 is TGTGCCATCTCGGCCGGGGTAGACGAGCAGTACTTC.